This T cell receptor beta chain stems from a study of human T cells and chemical hapten exposure. Attachment of unique molecular identifiers to individual cDNA molecules was performed in the library. In TCRdb, the RACE reads were re-called with MiXCR into one record per CDR3 protein. In the table there are 50,000 to 65,000 distinct CDR3 sequences, approximately 9.9% of which are singletons. As to time point: patch test 3, about 24 weeks after DPC sensitization. Indicated treatment: therapeutic diphenylcyclopropenone sensitization with weekly scalp DPC. Only a few counts were recorded for this clonotype. This clonotype was sampled from a woman in her 40s with alopecia areata. Some clones in this sample may be carry-over from other donors' samples. This material consisted of whole blood, taken in connection with sensitization to the hapten diphenylcyclopropenone (DPC).

CDR3: CASSPAGVGRLQTTDTQYF. The CDR3 DNA follows: TGTGCCAGCAGTCCCGCGGGGGTGGGGCGTCTTCAGACCACAGATACGCAGTATTTT. The chain employs TRBV12-3 or TRBV12-4 and TRBJ2-3, with TRBD2 matching 7 bases. The CDR3 runs to 19 residues. J gave up 2 bases and V 5 bases, and 19 bases lay outside the gene matches.